This TCR beta chain was identified during a study of control samples from healthy donors and cancer patients. Sequencing used immunoSEQ multiplex PCR; TCRdb keeps in-frame clones, though not all of them. This sample has 150,000 to 200,000 clones, with around 90% found just once. Germline CDR1 is SGHRS and CDR2 is YFSETQ. The CDR3 contains 13 residues. Trimming left V 4 bases short and J 4 bases short, with 9 bases between. This TCR came from a woman between 45 and 60 years old in good health. Sequenced material: blood. The V and J genes are TRBV5-1 and TRBJ2-1; D call uncertain. The CDR3 loop reads CASSTDLYNEQFF. The CDR3 region has the DNA TGCGCCAGCAGCACCGACCTTTACAATGAGCAGTTCTTC.